This passage covers 27 T cell receptor beta chains from one sample sequenced in a study of OX40 agonist ivuxolimab in advanced cancers. Sequenced by immunoSEQ multiplex PCR; TCRdb stores in-frame clones only, minus some. The data show 10,000 to 11,000 clones, with 70% to 80% seen just once and about 30% held by the top ten. Sequencing used CD4+ or CD8+ T cells sorted from blood, obtained in a trial of the OX40 agonist ivuxolimab. These receptors came from an adult with an advanced solid tumor such as melanoma, head and neck, liver or kidney cancer.

The chain carries TRBV27 and TRBJ1-2; the match to TRBD1 covers 10 bases. The germline V gene has CDR1 MNHEY and CDR2 SMNVEV (reference sequence). The length of the CDR3 is 13 residues. The J segment lost 6 bases and the V segment lost 5 bases, leaving 3 bases of the junction unmatched. The CDR3 DNA reads TGTGCCAGCAGTAGGGGGACAGGGGATGGCTACACCTTC. It translates to CASSRGTGDGYTF.

The chain employs TRBV7-2 and TRBJ1-5; a possible D gene is TRBD1 (5 bases). Germline V gene sequence: CDR1 SGHTA, CDR2 FQGNSA. The CDR3 length is 15 residues. The V and J ends lost 1 base and 5 bases respectively, with 12 bases between them. The CDR3 DNA reads TGTGCCAGCAGCTTAGACGGGACTCTTTATCAGCCCCAGCATTTT. It encodes CASSLDGTLYQPQHF.

Turning to this clone: The junction shows a germline mismatch at one end, possibly a read error. The V and J genes are TRBV28 and TRBJ2-2, with 7 bases matching TRBD1. From germline, CDR1 is MDHEN and CDR2 SYDVKM. The CDR3 length is 14 residues. CDR3 in amino acids: CAGSGQVKHRGAVF. The DNA for the CDR3 is TGTGCCGGCTCCGGACAGGTCAAACACCGGGGAGCTGTTTTT.

This chain links TRBV19 with TRBJ1-3; D gene ambiguous. With 7 bases removed from V and 0 bases from J, the gap between germline ends came to 13 bases. This CDR3 is built from 15 residues. Looked up from germline, CDR1 is LNHDA and CDR2 is SQIVND (reference sequence). CDR3 residues: CASTQDGGSGNTIYF. CDR3 bases: TGTGCCAGTACCCAAGACGGAGGCTCTGGAAACACCATATATTTT. The whole variable domain, remainder taken from reference TRBV19 and TRBJ1-3, is DGGITQSPKYLFRKEGQNVTLSCEQNLNHDAMYWYRQDPGQGLRLIYYSQIVNDFQKGDIAEGYSVSREKKESFPLTVTSAQKNPTAFYLCASTQDGGSGNTIYFGEGSWLTVV.

This clone was recorded a few times. This chain links TRBV28 with TRBJ2-7; no firm D call. The germline V gene has CDR1 MDHEN and CDR2 SYDVKM. The CDR3 totals 12 residues. Trimming stripped 2 bases from V and 4 bases from J, with 6 bases between. Here the CDR3 DNA reads TGTGCCAGCAGTTTAAGCCCATACGAGCAGTACTTC. It is translated as CASSLSPYEQYF.

The chain combines TRBV4-1 with TRBJ2-1, with TRBD2 matching 7 bases. The trim removed 1 base at V and 8 bases at J, leaving 11 bases unmatched. Germline-derived CDR1 and CDR2 are MGHRA and YSYEKL. There are 16 residues in the CDR3. This CDR3 is CASSQVGEGASDEQFF. In DNA, the CDR3 is TGCGCCAGCAGCCAAGTTGGGGAGGGCGCCTCTGATGAGCAGTTCTTC.

This clone was counted a single time. The genes are TRBV4-3 and TRBJ1-5, with D maybe TRBD1 (5 bases). This CDR3 is 15 amino acids long. The germline gives CDR1 LGHNA, CDR2 YSLEER. Deletions cut 4 bases from V and 4 bases from J, with 14 bases between. CDR3 protein: CASSRNVGENQPQHF. In nucleotides, the CDR3 is TGCGCCAGCAGCCGCAATGTGGGGGAAAATCAGCCCCAGCATTTT.

The rearrangement joins TRBV9 to TRBJ2-7, with 10 bases aligning to TRBD2. The CDR3 has 15 residues. Trimming cost V 4 bases and J 5 bases; bases outside gene matches: 9. Germline V gene lookup returns CDR1 SGDLS and CDR2 YYNGEE. CDR3 coding DNA: TGTGCCAGCAGCCCCCAGGCTAGCGGGAGTGACGAGCAGTACTTC. This sequence encodes CASSPQASGSDEQYF.

By sample share, this clone is medium-sized. The chain couples TRBV19 to TRBJ2-2; D ambiguous. Deletions cut 8 bases from V and 5 bases from J, with 6 bases between. This CDR3 comprises 11 residues. Looked up from germline, CDR1 is LNHDA and CDR2 is SQIVND (reference sequence). Here the CDR3 reads CASGPTGELFF. The DNA of the CDR3 is TGTGCCAGTGGCCCGACCGGGGAGCTGTTTTTT.

Here the CDR3 DNA reads TGTGCCAGCAGTTACAACCCCACAGATACGCAGTATTTT. Its translation: CASSYNPTDTQYF. The chain is built from TRBV27 and TRBJ2-3; no clear D. CDR1 is MNHEY, CDR2 SMNVEV, per germline (reference sequence). The CDR3 consists of 13 residues. The V end lost 4 bases, the J end lost 2 bases, and 7 bases lay between the germline ends.

This clone occurred once. The J gene is TRBJ2-7, the V gene TRBV4-1; D is undetermined. The germline gives CDR1 MGHRA, CDR2 YSYEKL. V lost 3 bases and J lost 1, with 10 bases in between. CDR3 size: 14 residues. CDR3 sequence reads: CASSQIGYSYEQYF. Here the CDR3 DNA reads TGCGCCAGCAGCCAGATCGGGTATTCCTACGAGCAGTACTTC.

V is TRBV12-5 and J is TRBJ2-5; TRBD2 might be the D (6 bases). The CDR3 is 12 amino acids. CDR1 LGHNT and CDR2 FRNRAP come from the germline V gene. CDR3 in amino acids: CASTGTQETQYF. CDR3 DNA: TGTGCCAGCACCGGGACTCAAGAGACCCAGTACTTC.

V is TRBV5-1 and J is TRBJ1-3; D remains ambiguous. The CDR3 is 13 residues long. Trimming took off 4 bases at V and 3 bases at J, with 8 bases between the two ends. Per the germline V gene, CDR1 is SGHRS and CDR2 is YFSETQ. The CDR3 region has the DNA TGCGCCAGCAGCCCCTGGGGTGGAAACACCATATATTTT. It is translated as CASSPWGGNTIYF.

This sequence joins TRBV9 and TRBJ2-1, with 12 bases that match TRBD2. The V gene end was trimmed by 4 bases and the J gene end by 10 bases; junction bases not matched to a gene: 12. The length of the CDR3 is 16 residues. Per germline, CDR1 SGDLS and CDR2 YYNGEE. The DNA of the CDR3 is TGTGCCAGCAGCTTGACTAGCGGGAGCCTAGGGGAGGAGCAGTTCTTC. It encodes CASSLTSGSLGEEQFF.

This clone was observed a single time. The chain employs TRBV4-3 and TRBJ1-4; D might be TRBD1 (5 bases). V lost 0 bases to trimming and J lost 4 bases, with 9 bases between them. This CDR3 is built from 15 residues. Germline-derived CDR1 and CDR2 are LGHNA and YSLEER. The CDR3, as DNA: TGCGCCAGCAGCCAAGATTGGAGGGGTAATGAAAAACTGTTTTTT. The encoded protein is CASSQDWRGNEKLFF.

The V gene is TRBV7-3, the J gene TRBJ2-1; TRBD1 might be the D (5 bases). The V and J ends lost 3 bases and 0 bases respectively, with 15 bases between them. The CDR3 contains 17 residues. Germline loops: CDR1 SGHTA, CDR2 FQGTGA. The CDR3 sequence is CASSFLGPRSSYNEQFF. The CDR3 region has the DNA TGTGCCAGCAGCTTTTTGGGGCCGCGGAGCTCCTACAATGAGCAGTTCTTC. The whole variable domain, remainder taken from reference TRBV7-3 and TRBJ2-1, is GAGVSQTPSNKVTEKGKYVELRCDPISGHTALYWYRQSLGQGPEFLIYFQGTGAADDSGLPNDRFFAVRPEGSVSTLKIQRTERGDSAVYLCASSFLGPRSSYNEQFFGPGTRLTVL.

The rearrangement joins TRBV5-4 to TRBJ2-1, with TRBD2 matching over 13 bases. Trimming removed 4 bases from V and 4 bases from J; junction bases left unmatched: 5. Germline CDR1 reads SGHNT; CDR2 reads YYREEE (reference sequence). The CDR3 is 16 amino acids. The CDR3 spells CASSKLAGGPYNEQFF. The CDR3 DNA reads as TGTGCCAGCAGCAAACTAGCGGGGGGGCCTTACAATGAGCAGTTCTTC.

This sequence joins TRBV20-1 and TRBJ2-4; D is undetermined. Germline V gene sequence: CDR1 DFQATT, CDR2 SNEGSKA (reference sequence). V lost 3 bases to trimming and J lost 9 bases, with 9 bases between them. This CDR3 is built from 11 residues. CDR3 protein: CSARIRGIQYF. The CDR3 nucleotides read TGCAGTGCTAGGATAAGAGGCATTCAGTACTTC.

This chain links TRBV27 with TRBJ2-1; a weak D match, TRBD2 (6 bases). Germline CDR1 and CDR2: MNHEY and SMNVEV (reference sequence). The CDR3 runs 12 residues. The germline V and J ends were trimmed by 7 bases and 6 bases, with 10 bases remaining between them. The CDR3 nucleotides are TGTGCCAGCACGGCGGGGACCAATGAGCAGTTCTTC. It yields the protein CASTAGTNEQFF.

The gene calls are TRBV6-5 and TRBJ1-1; 9 nucleotides match TRBD1. V lost 6 bases to trimming and J lost 4 bases; unmatched junction nucleotides: 3. Germline V gene lookup returns CDR1 MNHEY and CDR2 SVGAGI. The CDR3 is 13 residues long. CDR3 in DNA: TGTGCCAGCAGCATACAGGGGGCCACTGAAGCTTTCTTT. Amino acids: CASSIQGATEAFF.

This clone appeared a few times. The CDR3 is CASSLGTDHQPQHF. DNA for the CDR3: TGTGCCAGCAGTTTAGGAACAGATCATCAGCCCCAGCATTTT. The chain carries TRBV27 and TRBJ1-5; D is ambiguous. V was trimmed by 2 bases and J by 5 bases, leaving 10 bases between them. Germline values: CDR1 MNHEY, CDR2 SMNVEV (reference sequence). The CDR3 totals 14 residues.

This chain joins TRBV5-1 and TRBJ1-1; D gene ambiguous. CDR1 and CDR2 (germline): SGHRS, YFSETQ. V lost 5 bases, J lost 6 bases, and 8 bases lay in between. CDR3 length: 11 amino acids. DNA of the CDR3: TGCGCCAGCAGAAACGGGCCTGAAGCTTTCTTT. Translation: CASRNGPEAFF.

The chain is built from TRBV7-6 and TRBJ2-7, with D possibly being TRBD2 (5 bases). There are 13 residues in the CDR3. The V and J ends lost 6 bases and 3 bases respectively, with 12 bases between them. In germline, CDR1 is SGHVS, CDR2 FNYEAQ. CDR3 loop: CASSPDYFYEQYF. CDR3 DNA sequence: TGTGCCAGCAGTCCCGACTACTTCTACGAGCAGTACTTC.

J is TRBJ2-3 and V is TRBV29-1; D may be TRBD1 (6 bases). This CDR3 is built from 15 residues. Germline assignment: CDR1 SQVTM and CDR2 ANQGSEA. The germline V and J ends were trimmed by 6 bases and 3 bases, with 19 bases remaining between them. The CDR3 DNA reads TGCAGCGTCTCGGACCGGGACACCAGGACAGATACGCAGTATTTT. As protein: CSVSDRDTRTDTQYF.

In this sample, this clone turned up a few times. The V and J genes are TRBV6-5 and TRBJ2-1, with D possibly being TRBD2 (7 bases). Per the germline V gene, CDR1 is MNHEY and CDR2 is SVGAGI. V lost 2 bases, J lost 0 bases, and 11 bases lay in between. CDR3 length: 16 residues. The CDR3 region has the DNA TGTGCCAGCAGTTACGGTAGGGGGGGCTCCTACAATGAGCAGTTCTTC. Amino acids: CASSYGRGGSYNEQFF.

The chain couples TRBV27 to TRBJ1-5; D uncertain. Trimming stripped 0 bases from V and 3 bases from J, with 3 bases between. CDR1 is MNHEY and CDR2 is SMNVEV in the germline V gene (reference sequence). CDR3 length equals 13 residues. CDR3: CASSLSLNQPQHF. In DNA, the CDR3 is TGTGCCAGCAGTTTATCCCTCAATCAGCCCCAGCATTTT.

CDR3 nucleotides: TGTGCCAGCAGTTACTCGGCGCAAGAGACCCAGTACTTC. Amino acid sequence: CASSYSAQETQYF. The chain links TRBV6-5 to TRBJ2-5; unclear D gene. Germline lookup yields CDR1 MNHEY and CDR2 SVGAGI. The CDR3 runs to 13 residues. V was shortened by 0 bases and J by 2 bases, with 4 bases between the two germline ends.